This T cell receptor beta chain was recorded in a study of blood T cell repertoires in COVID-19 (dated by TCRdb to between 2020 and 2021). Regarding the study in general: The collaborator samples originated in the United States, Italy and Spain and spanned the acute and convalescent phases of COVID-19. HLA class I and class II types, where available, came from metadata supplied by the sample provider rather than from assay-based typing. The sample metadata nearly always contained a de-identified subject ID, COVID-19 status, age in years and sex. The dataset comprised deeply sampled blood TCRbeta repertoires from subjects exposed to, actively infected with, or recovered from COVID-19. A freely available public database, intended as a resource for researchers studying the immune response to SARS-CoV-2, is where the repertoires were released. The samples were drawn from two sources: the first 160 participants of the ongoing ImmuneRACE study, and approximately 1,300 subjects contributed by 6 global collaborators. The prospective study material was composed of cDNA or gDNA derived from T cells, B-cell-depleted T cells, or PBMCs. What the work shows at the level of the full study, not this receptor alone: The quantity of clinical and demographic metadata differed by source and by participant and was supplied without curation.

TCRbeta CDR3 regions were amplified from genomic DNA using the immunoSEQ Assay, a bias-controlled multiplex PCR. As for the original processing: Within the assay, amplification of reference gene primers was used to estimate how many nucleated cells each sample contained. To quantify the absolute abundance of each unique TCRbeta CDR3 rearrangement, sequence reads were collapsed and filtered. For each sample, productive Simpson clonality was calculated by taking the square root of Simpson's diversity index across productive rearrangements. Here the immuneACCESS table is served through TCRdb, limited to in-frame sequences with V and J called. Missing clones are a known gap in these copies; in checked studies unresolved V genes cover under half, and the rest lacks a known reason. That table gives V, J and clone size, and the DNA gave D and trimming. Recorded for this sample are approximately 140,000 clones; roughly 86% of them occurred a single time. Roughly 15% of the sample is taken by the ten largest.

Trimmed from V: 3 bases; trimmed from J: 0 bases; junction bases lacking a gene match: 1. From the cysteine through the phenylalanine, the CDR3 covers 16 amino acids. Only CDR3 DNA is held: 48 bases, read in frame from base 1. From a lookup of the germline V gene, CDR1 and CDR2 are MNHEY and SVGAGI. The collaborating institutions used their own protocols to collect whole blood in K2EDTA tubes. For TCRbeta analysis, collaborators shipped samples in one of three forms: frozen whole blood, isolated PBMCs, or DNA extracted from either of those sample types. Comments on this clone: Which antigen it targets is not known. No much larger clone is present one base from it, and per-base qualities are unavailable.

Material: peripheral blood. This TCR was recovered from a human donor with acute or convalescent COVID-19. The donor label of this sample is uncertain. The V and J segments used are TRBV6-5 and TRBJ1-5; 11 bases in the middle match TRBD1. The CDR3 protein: CASSYGTGGSNQPQHF. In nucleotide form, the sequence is TGTGCCAGCAGTTATGGGACAGGGGGTAGCAATCAGCCCCAGCATTTT.